The T cell receptor (beta chain) under discussion was sequenced for a study of blood T cell repertoires in COVID-19. With V trimmed by 4 bases and J by 6 bases, 13 bases remained unmatched. The CDR3 runs to 16 residues. CDR1 is GTSNPN, CDR2 SVGIG, per germline (reference sequence). Original handling: Amplified reference gene primers provided the basis for estimating nucleated cell counts. TCRdb's table, derived via immunoSEQ multiplex PCR, lists solely in-frame clones and lacks some. Clonal size and the V and J genes are those of that table, whereas D and trimming came from the DNA. The data show about 130,000 clones, around 88% seen once.

The sequenced material came from peripheral blood. This TCR came from a woman between 50 and 59 years old who had recovered from COVID-19. The chain recombines TRBV30 with TRBJ1-4, with 8 bases aligning to TRBD1. CDR3 protein: CAWKSPGQVLDEKLFF. CDR3 nucleotides: TGTGCCTGGAAGTCACCGGGACAGGTCTTGGATGAAAAACTGTTTTTT. The full variable domain, with the rest looked up from reference TRBV30 and TRBJ1-4, is SQTIHQWPATLVQPVGSPLSLECTVEGTSNPNLYWYRQAAGRGLQLLFYSVGIGQISSEVPQNLSASRPQDRQFILSSKKLLLSDSGFYLCAWKSPGQVLDEKLFFGSGTQLSVL.